This T cell receptor beta chain was sequenced for a study of shared clonotypes between healthy human individuals. For unsorted samples, genomic DNA was extracted from approximately 90 million PBMCs. TCRdb keeps only in-frame clones here, not all; method: immunoSEQ multiplex PCR. The sample yields about 490,000 clones, approximately 84% seen once. This clone was seen a few times. Sequenced: PBMCs. The TCR originated in a woman aged 40 to 55 in good health. Some clones in this sample may be carry-over from other donors' samples.

The CDR3 protein is CASSLGGVFREKLFF. CDR3 DNA sequence: TGTGCCAGCAGCTTAGGGGGAGTGTTTCGGGAAAAACTGTTTTTT. The V and J genes are TRBV5-8 and TRBJ1-4; maybe TRBD1 (6 bases). In germline, CDR1 is SGHTS, CDR2 YDEGEE. With 2 bases removed from V and 8 bases from J, the gap between germline ends came to 16 bases. This CDR3 region has 15 residues.